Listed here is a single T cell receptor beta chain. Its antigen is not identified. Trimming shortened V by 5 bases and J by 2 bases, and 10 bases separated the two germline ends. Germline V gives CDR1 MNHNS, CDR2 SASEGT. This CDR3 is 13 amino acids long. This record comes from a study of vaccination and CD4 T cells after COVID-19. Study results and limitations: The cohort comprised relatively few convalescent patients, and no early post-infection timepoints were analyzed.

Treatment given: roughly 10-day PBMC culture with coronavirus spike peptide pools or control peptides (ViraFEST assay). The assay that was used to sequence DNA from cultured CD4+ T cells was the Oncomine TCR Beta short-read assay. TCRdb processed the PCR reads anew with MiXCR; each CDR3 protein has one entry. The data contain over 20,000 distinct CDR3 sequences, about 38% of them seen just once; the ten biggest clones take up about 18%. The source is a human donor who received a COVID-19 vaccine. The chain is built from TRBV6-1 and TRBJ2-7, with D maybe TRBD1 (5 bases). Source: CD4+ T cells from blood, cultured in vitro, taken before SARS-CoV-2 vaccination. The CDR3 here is CASSPGSAYEQYF. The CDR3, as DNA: TGTGCCAGCAGTCCAGGGTCCGCCTACGAGCAGTACTTC.